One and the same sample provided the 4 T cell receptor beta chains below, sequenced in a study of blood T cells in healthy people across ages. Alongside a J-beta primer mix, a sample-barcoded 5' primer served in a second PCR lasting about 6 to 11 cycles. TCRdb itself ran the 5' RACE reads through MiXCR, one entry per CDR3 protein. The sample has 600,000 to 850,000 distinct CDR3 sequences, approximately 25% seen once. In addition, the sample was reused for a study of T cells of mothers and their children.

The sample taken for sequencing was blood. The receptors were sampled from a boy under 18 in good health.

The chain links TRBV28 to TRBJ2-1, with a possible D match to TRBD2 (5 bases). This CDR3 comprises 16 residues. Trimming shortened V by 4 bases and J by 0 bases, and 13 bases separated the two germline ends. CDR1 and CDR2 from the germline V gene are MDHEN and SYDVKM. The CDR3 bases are TGTGCCAGCAGTTCTCTGGACTCGAGCTCCTACAATGAGCAGTTCTTC. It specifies CASSSLDSSSYNEQFF.

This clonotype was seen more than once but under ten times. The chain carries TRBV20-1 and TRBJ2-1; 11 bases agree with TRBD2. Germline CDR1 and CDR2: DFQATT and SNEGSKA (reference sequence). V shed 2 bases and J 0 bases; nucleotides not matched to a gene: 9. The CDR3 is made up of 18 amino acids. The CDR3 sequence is CSARTPSGGPSSYNEQFF. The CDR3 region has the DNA TGCAGTGCTAGAACTCCTAGCGGGGGGCCAAGCTCCTACAATGAGCAGTTCTTC.

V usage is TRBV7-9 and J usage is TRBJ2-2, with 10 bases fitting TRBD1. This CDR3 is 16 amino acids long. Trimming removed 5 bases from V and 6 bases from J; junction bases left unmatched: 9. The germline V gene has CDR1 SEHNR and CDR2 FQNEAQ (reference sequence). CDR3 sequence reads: CASSDIPGQGSGELFF. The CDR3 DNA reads TGTGCCAGCAGCGATATACCGGGACAGGGGTCCGGGGAGCTGTTTTTT.

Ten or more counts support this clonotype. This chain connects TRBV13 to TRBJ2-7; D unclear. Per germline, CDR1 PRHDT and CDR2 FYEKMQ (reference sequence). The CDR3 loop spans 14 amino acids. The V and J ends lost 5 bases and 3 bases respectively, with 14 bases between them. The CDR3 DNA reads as TGTGCCAGCAGCCCTTCACAGATCCTCTACGAGCAGTACTTC. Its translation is CASSPSQILYEQYF.